This passage covers 19 T cell receptor beta chains from one sample sequenced in a study of beta chain features in type 1 diabetes. The sequenced template was cDNA made from the entire isolated RNA. Libraries were prepared by immunoSEQ multiplex PCR; TCRdb keeps only in-frame clonotypes and omits some of them. The table includes 130,000 to 150,000 clones, nearly 50% detected once. The sequenced sample consisted of Tregs from blood. The receptors derive from a man between 18 and 29 years old in good health.

This chain links TRBV2 with TRBJ2-7, with 13 bases lining up with TRBD2. Germline assignment: CDR1 SNHLY and CDR2 FYNNEI. Losses at the gene ends were 6 bases for V and 4 bases for J; bases not matched to a gene: 3. The CDR3 has 14 amino acids. The CDR3 sequence is CASRRTSGSYEQYF. For the CDR3, the DNA is TGTGCCAGCAGGCGGACTAGCGGGAGTTACGAGCAGTACTTC.

The chain is built from TRBV5-1 and TRBJ2-1, with D hard to call. The V end was cut by 4 bases, the J end by 4 bases, with 9 bases between. The length of the CDR3 is 13 residues. Germline values: CDR1 SGHRS, CDR2 YFSETQ. The CDR3 nucleotides read TGCGCCAGCAGCCCTGGGCAGTACAATGAGCAGTTCTTC. As protein: CASSPGQYNEQFF.

The chain combines TRBV10-3 with TRBJ2-7, with 7 nucleotides matching TRBD2. The CDR3 covers 15 residues. Germline V gives CDR1 ENHRY, CDR2 SYGVKD. Unmatched junction bases numbered 16, after V lost 8 bases and J lost 6 bases. The CDR3 DNA reads as TGTGCCATCGGGGGGAAGGCAGGGACGGGAGGCGAGCAGTACTTC. Residues: CAIGGKAGTGGEQYF.

This clone was seen only once. The genes are TRBV10-3 and TRBJ1-2, with 7 bases fitting TRBD1. This CDR3 spans 12 amino acids. CDR1 is ENHRY and CDR2 is SYGVKD in the germline V gene. The J segment lost 3 bases and the V segment lost 9 bases, leaving 4 bases of the junction unmatched. Here the CDR3 reads CAIFTGDYGYTF. The CDR3 DNA reads as TGTGCCATTTTCACAGGGGACTATGGCTACACCTTC.

This chain uses TRBV15 with TRBJ2-1; 12 nucleotides align to TRBD2. Per germline, CDR1 LNHNV and CDR2 YYDKDF (reference sequence). V gave up 3 bases and J gave up 4 bases; unmatched junction bases: 4. This CDR3 has 16 residues. The CDR3 protein is CATSRRGLAGYNEQFF. CDR3 nucleotides: TGTGCCACCAGCAGGAGGGGACTAGCGGGTTACAATGAGCAGTTCTTC.

This clone was seen only a few times. The CDR3 loop is CAISETWGVKYF. The CDR3 bases are TGTGCCATCAGTGAGACCTGGGGGGTTAAGTACTTC. The V and J genes are TRBV10-3 and TRBJ2-7, with D perhaps matching TRBD2 (6 bases). There are 12 residues in the CDR3. V lost 2 bases, J lost 11 bases, and 13 bases lay in between. Germline V gene sequence: CDR1 ENHRY, CDR2 SYGVKD.

This clone was counted only a few times. The V call is TRBV6-6, the J call TRBJ2-1; D is possibly TRBD1 (6 bases). Germline CDR1 reads MNHNY; CDR2 reads SVGAGI (reference sequence). There are 11 residues in the CDR3. Trimming stripped 2 bases from V and 15 bases from J, with 11 bases between. In DNA form, the CDR3 reads TGTGCCAGCAGTTACCCAGGGGTGCGGTTCTTC. Its protein product is CASSYPGVRFF.

The table lists this clone with a few counts. This sequence joins TRBV4-3 and TRBJ1-1; no definite D call. CDR1 LGHNA and CDR2 YSLEER come from the germline V gene. Trimming cost V 3 bases and J 1 base, with 6 bases left between them. This CDR3 comprises 13 residues. CDR3 region: CASSQTQNTEAFF. The CDR3 nucleotides are TGCGCCAGCAGCCAGACTCAGAACACTGAAGCTTTCTTT.

This clone came up a few times. The chain uses TRBV28 and TRBJ1-1, with D possibly matching TRBD1 (5 bases). V dropped 7 bases and J dropped 5 bases, with 8 bases sitting between them. The CDR3 loop spans 11 amino acids. CDR1 MDHEN and CDR2 SYDVKM come from the germline V gene. CDR3 DNA: TGTGCCAGCACGCGGACAACTGAAGCTTTCTTT. It is translated as CASTRTTEAFF.

Notes on this clone: Distinct nucleotide sequences in the sample also encode this CDR3. The chain employs TRBV7-2 and TRBJ2-7; no firm D call. V was trimmed by 2 bases and J by 1 base, leaving 9 bases between them. This CDR3 comprises 14 residues. The germline gives CDR1 SGHTA, CDR2 FQGNSA. CDR3 amino acids: CASSLLYGSYEQYF. For the CDR3, the DNA is TGTGCCAGCAGCTTATTGTACGGTTCCTACGAGCAGTACTTC.

A few counts support this clone. In DNA form, the CDR3 reads TGCAGCACGTACGGGACAGGGAGAACTGAAGCTTTCTTT. Protein product: CSTYGTGRTEAFF. The V and J genes are TRBV29-1 and TRBJ1-1; TRBD1 matches 9 bases. J gave up 5 bases and V 8 bases, and 9 bases lay outside the gene matches. CDR1 is SQVTM and CDR2 is ANQGSEA in the germline V gene. The CDR3 is 13 amino acids.

Here the CDR3 DNA reads TGTGCCAGCAGTTACGGAACAGGGCCTGGCTATGGCTACACCTTC. It specifies CASSYGTGPGYGYTF. The chain carries TRBV6-5 and TRBJ1-2; possibly TRBD1 for D (6 bases). Trimming removed 2 bases from V and 4 bases from J, with 14 bases in between. CDR1 is MNHEY, CDR2 SVGAGI, per germline. The CDR3 covers 15 residues.

The J gene is TRBJ2-1, the V gene TRBV7-9; possible D gene TRBD1, 6 bases. Germline-derived CDR1 and CDR2 are SEHNR and FQNEAQ (reference sequence). The V end was cut by 4 bases, the J end by 5 bases, with 15 bases between. The length of the CDR3 is 15 residues. In DNA form, the CDR3 reads TGTGCCAGCAGCTCCTCCGACAGGAACCACAATGAGCAGTTCTTC. As protein: CASSSSDRNHNEQFF.

V is TRBV4-3 and J is TRBJ2-5; D is ambiguous. The J call is doubtful: the DNA matches TRBJ2-7 better. Germline V gives CDR1 LGHNA, CDR2 YSLEER. The CDR3 length is 14 residues. The DNA for the CDR3 is TGCGCCAGCAGCCAAGCGGCACTAACCTACGAGCAGTACTTC. Its protein is CASSQAALTYEQYF.

In its sample, this clone was seen a few times. The chain is built from TRBV28 and TRBJ2-7; 7 nucleotides line up with TRBD2. Germline CDR1 MDHEN, CDR2 SYDVKM. The V gene end was trimmed by 8 bases and the J gene end by 4 bases; junction bases not matched to a gene: 8. This CDR3 region has 13 residues. The CDR3 loop is CASSLGGGYEQYF. The CDR3 DNA is TGTGCCAGCTCCCTCGGGGGAGGGTACGAGCAGTACTTC.

CDR3 sequence: CASSAGGSYEQYF. CDR3 sequence (DNA): TGTGCCAGCAGTGCAGGGGGCTCCTACGAGCAGTACTTC. The chain links TRBV25-1 to TRBJ2-7, with 7 bases lining up with TRBD1. V shed 4 bases, J shed 0 bases, and the junction held 0 bases outside the gene matches. Germline CDR1 MGHDK, CDR2 SYGVNS. The CDR3 totals 13 residues.

This chain joins TRBV29-1 and TRBJ2-7; 11 nucleotides line up with TRBD2. The CDR3 is made up of 14 amino acids. Germline assignment: CDR1 SQVTM and CDR2 ANQGSEA. V dropped 3 bases and J dropped 4; count of bases not matched to a gene: 5. For the CDR3, the DNA is TGCAGCGTTGATGCCGGGACTAGCGGTTACGAGCAGTACTTC. Encoded protein: CSVDAGTSGYEQYF.

This clone was observed a handful of times. The chain uses TRBV6-5 and TRBJ2-1, with 8 bases lining up with TRBD2. The V and J ends lost 6 bases and 1 base, in that order; junction bases with no gene match: 5. Per germline, CDR1 MNHEY and CDR2 SVGAGI. CDR3 size: 15 residues. For the CDR3, the DNA is TGTGCCAGCAGCGCGGGAGGCCTATCCTACAATGAGCAGTTCTTC. Encoded protein: CASSAGGLSYNEQFF.

This chain links TRBV4-2 with TRBJ2-3; 9 bases are a match to TRBD2. V shed 1 base, J shed 0 bases, and the junction held 2 bases outside the gene matches. The CDR3 sequence is 16 residues long. Germline CDR1 and CDR2: LGHNA and YNFKEQ. CDR3 DNA sequence: TGTGCCAGCAGCCAAGCTAGCGGGGTTAGCACAGATACGCAGTATTTT. It codes for CASSQASGVSTDTQYF.